These T cell receptor beta chains were read from a single sample in a study of blood T cell repertoires in COVID-19. Repertoires were generated with immunoSEQ multiplex PCR, while TCRdb's copy carries only in-frame clones and drops some. Here the sample spans about 59,000 clones, 70% to 90% being singletons. Sequencing used peripheral blood. These receptors all come from a man in his 60s with acute or convalescent COVID-19. CDR3s include the opening cysteine and the closing phenylalanine or tryptophan. D genes are given only for firm matches. The size of a clone is reported for some rows only, either as once, few or many, or as a class for expanded clones.

d_call,j_call,v_call,clone_size,cdr3_aa,cdr3_nt
TRBD1,TRBJ2-5,TRBV24-1,.,CATSDFGPGGARETQYF,TGTGCCACCAGTGATTTTGGACCAGGGGGCGCACGGGAGACCCAGTACTTC
TRBD1,TRBJ1-3,TRBV4-1,.,CASSPPGTGSGNTIYF,TGCGCCAGCAGCCCTCCCGGGACAGGCTCTGGAAACACCATATATTTT
.,TRBJ1-6,TRBV5-1,.,CASSRTQSSYNSPLHF,TGCGCCAGCAGTCGGACACAAAGCTCCTATAATTCACCCCTCCACTTT
.,TRBJ2-2,TRBV19,.,CASSIGTPNTGELFF,TGTGCCAGCAGTATTGGGACACCAAACACCGGGGAGCTGTTTTTT
TRBD1,TRBJ1-5,TRBV9,.,CASAKTGGAYQPQHF,TGTGCCAGCGCCAAGACAGGGGGCGCTTATCAGCCCCAGCATTTT
TRBD1,TRBJ2-2,TRBV5-1,.,CASSPGGHTGELFF,TGCGCCAGCAGCCCAGGGGGCCACACCGGGGAGCTGTTTTTT
.,TRBJ1-1,TRBV9,few,CASSVGSRGEAFF,TGTGCCAGCAGCGTAGGGAGTAGGGGGGAAGCTTTCTTT
TRBD1,TRBJ1-1,TRBV19,.,CASSRQGYTEAFF,TGTGCCAGTAGCCGACAGGGATACACTGAAGCTTTCTTT
.,TRBJ1-6,TRBV2,few,CASSEGGSSNSPLHF,TGTGCCAGCAGTGAAGGGGGCTCGAGTAATTCACCCCTCCACTTT
TRBD2,TRBJ2-2,TRBV5-1,.,CASRKTRGRERTGELFF,TGCGCCAGCAGGAAAACGCGGGGGAGGGAGAGGACCGGGGAGCTGTTTTTT
.,TRBJ2-7,TRBV9,.,CASSPRVSSYEQYF,TGTGCCAGCAGCCCCCGGGTTAGCTCCTACGAGCAGTACTTC
TRBD1,TRBJ2-7,TRBV30,.,CASTATGIPYEQYF,TGTGCCTCGACCGCGACAGGGATCCCCTACGAGCAGTACTTC
.,TRBJ2-4,TRBV6-5,few,CASKDGLNIQYF,TGTGCCAGCAAGGATGGGCTTAACATTCAGTACTTC
.,TRBJ2-7,TRBV6-5,.,CASSYSYATAEQYF,TGTGCCAGCAGTTACTCATACGCGACAGCAGAGCAGTACTTC
.,TRBJ1-5,TRBV30,.,CAWRGGVNQPQHF,TGTGCCTGGAGGGGGGGAGTTAATCAGCCCCAGCATTTT
.,TRBJ1-1,TRBV5-6,.,CASSLVDRWNTEAFF,TGTGCCAGCAGCTTGGTAGACAGGTGGAACACTGAAGCTTTCTTT
TRBD2,TRBJ2-5,TRBV18,.,CASSPRRGGQETQYF,TGTGCCAGCTCACCAAGGCGGGGGGGCCAAGAGACCCAGTACTTC
TRBD1,TRBJ1-1,TRBV5-1,.,CASSRTGTGGNTEAFF,TGCGCCAGCAGCCGTACCGGGACAGGGGGGAACACTGAAGCTTTCTTT
TRBD2,TRBJ2-1,TRBV7-7,.,CASSLVGQGGSEQFF,TGTGCTAGCAGCTTAGTGGGGCAGGGAGGGAGTGAGCAGTTCTTC
.,TRBJ2-3,TRBV3-1/TRBV3-2,.,CASSQDYASSTDTQYF,TGTGCCAGCAGCCAAGATTACGCTAGCAGCACAGATACGCAGTATTTT
TRBD1,TRBJ1-6,TRBV6-5,.,CASSSRGLDYSPLHF,TGTGCCAGCAGTTCCAGGGGGCTAGACTATTCACCCCTCCACTTT
TRBD2,TRBJ2-3,TRBV6-5,.,CASSYSGAPMAQYF,TGTGCCAGCAGTTACAGCGGGGCCCCGATGGCGCAGTATTTT
.,TRBJ2-2,TRBV5-1,.,CASSLVYGGVPGELFF,TGCGCCAGCAGCTTGGTGTATGGGGGCGTCCCCGGGGAGCTGTTTTTT
TRBD2,TRBJ2-7,TRBV5-1,.,CASSATSGGEQYF,TGCGCCAGCAGCGCGACTAGCGGGGGCGAGCAGTACTTC
.,TRBJ2-3,TRBV9,.,CASSIKDGGRSTDTQYF,TGTGCCAGCAGCATTAAGGACGGCGGGCGTAGCACAGATACGCAGTATTTT
TRBD1,TRBJ1-2,TRBV7-2,.,CASSLARTGVYGYTF,TGTGCCAGCAGCTTAGCCCGGACAGGTGTTTATGGCTACACCTTC
.,TRBJ1-2,TRBV30,.,CAWNLEPAAYGYTF,TGTGCCTGGAACCTAGAACCCGCGGCCTATGGCTACACCTTC
TRBD1,TRBJ1-1,TRBV3-1/TRBV3-2,.,CASSHGDRANTEAFF,TGTGCCAGCAGCCATGGGGACAGGGCGAACACTGAAGCTTTCTTT
.,TRBJ1-1,TRBV10-3,.,CAISSRFEAFF,TGTGCCATCAGCTCCAGGTTTGAAGCTTTCTTT
.,TRBJ2-7,TRBV30,.,CAWGTGYEQYF,TGTGCCTGGGGGACGGGATACGAGCAGTACTTC
TRBD2,TRBJ2-7,TRBV5-6,.,CASSLAGGDEQYF,TGTGCCAGCAGCTTGGCCGGGGGGGACGAGCAGTACTTC
TRBD1,TRBJ1-1,TRBV28,few,CASEEGAMNTEAFF,TGTGCCAGCGAGGAGGGGGCGATGAACACTGAAGCTTTCTTT
TRBD2,TRBJ2-7,TRBV5-1,.,CASSRTSGGRYEQYF,TGCGCCAGCAGCCGAACTAGCGGGGGGCGCTACGAGCAGTACTTC
.,TRBJ1-5,TRBV24-1,.,CATSPRGSGSNQPQHF,TGTGCCACCAGCCCCAGGGGCAGCGGTAGCAATCAGCCCCAGCATTTT
TRBD2,TRBJ2-3,TRBV3-1/TRBV3-2,.,CASSLRPAGGTDTQYF,TGTGCCAGCAGCCTTCGCCCCGCGGGGGGGACAGATACGCAGTATTTT
.,TRBJ2-5,TRBV5-4,once,CASSFGERETQYF,TGTGCCAGCAGCTTCGGAGAGAGGGAGACCCAGTACTTC
.,TRBJ2-7,TRBV6-5,.,CASIGGFPGFYEQYF,TGTGCCAGCATAGGTGGCTTTCCAGGGTTCTACGAGCAGTACTTC
.,TRBJ2-5,TRBV5-8,.,CASSLGQGQETQYF,TGTGCCAGCAGCTTGGGGCAGGGCCAAGAGACCCAGTACTTC